This TCR beta chain derives from a study of blood T cell repertoires in COVID-19. Some clones are missing from TCRdb's copy, which holds only in-frame ones; the method was immunoSEQ multiplex PCR. In the table there are approximately 200,000 clones, around 88% of which are singletons. CDR3 length: 13 residues. Trimming shortened V by 1 base and J by 7 bases, and 10 bases separated the two germline ends. From germline, CDR1 is LGHDT and CDR2 YNNKEL (reference sequence). This clone was detected only a few times. The receptor was isolated from a man between 18 and 35 years old with active or convalescent COVID-19. The chain uses TRBV3-1 (or the pseudogene TRBV3-2) and TRBJ1-1; D unresolved. The sample consisted of peripheral blood. CDR3 amino acids: CASSQVVRGEAFF. The CDR3 DNA is TGTGCCAGCAGCCAAGTGGTAAGAGGTGAAGCTTTCTTT.